Listed here are 5 T cell receptor beta chains from one sample, sequenced in a study of shared clonotypes between healthy human individuals. The table came from immunoSEQ multiplex PCR; TCRdb's copy has only in-frame clones and leaves some out. The table records roughly 640,000 clones, around 72% of them present only once. The sequenced sample consisted of memory CD4+ T cells sorted from blood. Subset: CD45RA-negative fraction. The source of these receptors is a woman aged 25 to 39 in good health.

The rearrangement links TRBV5-4 to TRBJ2-7; D may be TRBD2 (5 bases). The CDR3 is 16 amino acids. V was pared by 0 bases and J by 2 bases, with 15 bases between. CDR1 and CDR2 (germline): SGHNT, YYREEE (reference sequence). CDR3 bases: TGTGCCAGCAGCTTGGGAGGGTTGACGTTTGCCTACGAGCAGTACTTC. Protein sequence: CASSLGGLTFAYEQYF.

V is TRBV6-4 and J is TRBJ1-2; 11 bases line up with TRBD1. V dropped 5 bases and J dropped 4; count of bases not matched to a gene: 3. The CDR3 spans 14 residues. Looked up from germline, CDR1 is MRHNA and CDR2 is SNTAGT. CDR3: CASSSGTGGYGYTF. In DNA form, the CDR3 reads TGTGCCAGCAGTTCCGGGACAGGGGGCTATGGCTACACCTTC.

The gene calls are TRBV5-4 and TRBJ2-7, with 12 nucleotides matching TRBD2. Germline V lookup: CDR1 SGHNT, CDR2 YYREEE (reference sequence). The CDR3 has 16 amino acids. Trimming took 5 bases from V and 1 from J; bases not matched to a gene: 7. Here the CDR3 reads CASSFLAGGRSYEQYF. CDR3 DNA sequence: TGTGCCAGCAGTTTCCTAGCGGGAGGGCGGTCCTACGAGCAGTACTTC.

The CDR3 region has the DNA TGCGCCAGCAGTGGAGACGGGGGCGGCGAGCAGTACTTC. It translates to CASSGDGGGEQYF. The rearrangement links TRBV10-1 to TRBJ2-7, with D perhaps given as TRBD1 or TRBD2 (6 bases each). The V gene's germline CDR1 is WNHNN and CDR2 SYGVQD (reference sequence). Trimming took 4 bases from V and 6 from J, leaving 13 bases between them. The CDR3 is 13 residues long.

This clone showed up just a few times. This chain joins TRBV2 and TRBJ2-3; D uncertain. Germline CDR1 and CDR2: SNHLY and FYNNEI. V lost 1 base and J 9 bases, leaving 11 bases between the germline ends. This CDR3 is built from 13 residues. The CDR3 reads CASSEEASSTQYF. In DNA, the CDR3 is TGTGCCAGCAGTGAAGAGGCTTCCTCAACGCAGTATTTT.